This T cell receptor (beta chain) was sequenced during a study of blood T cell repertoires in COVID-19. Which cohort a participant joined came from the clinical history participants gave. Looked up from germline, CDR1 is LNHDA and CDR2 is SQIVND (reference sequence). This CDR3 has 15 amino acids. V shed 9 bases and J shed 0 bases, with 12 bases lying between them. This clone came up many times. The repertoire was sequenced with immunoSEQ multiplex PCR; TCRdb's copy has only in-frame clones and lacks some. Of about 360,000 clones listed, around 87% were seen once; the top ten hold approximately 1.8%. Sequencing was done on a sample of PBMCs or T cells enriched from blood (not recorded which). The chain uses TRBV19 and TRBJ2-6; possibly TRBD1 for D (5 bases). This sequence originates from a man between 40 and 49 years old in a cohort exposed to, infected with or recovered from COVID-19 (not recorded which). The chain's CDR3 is CASRPGYSGANVLTF. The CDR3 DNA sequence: TGTGCCAGCAGACCAGGGTACTCTGGGGCCAACGTCCTGACTTTC.